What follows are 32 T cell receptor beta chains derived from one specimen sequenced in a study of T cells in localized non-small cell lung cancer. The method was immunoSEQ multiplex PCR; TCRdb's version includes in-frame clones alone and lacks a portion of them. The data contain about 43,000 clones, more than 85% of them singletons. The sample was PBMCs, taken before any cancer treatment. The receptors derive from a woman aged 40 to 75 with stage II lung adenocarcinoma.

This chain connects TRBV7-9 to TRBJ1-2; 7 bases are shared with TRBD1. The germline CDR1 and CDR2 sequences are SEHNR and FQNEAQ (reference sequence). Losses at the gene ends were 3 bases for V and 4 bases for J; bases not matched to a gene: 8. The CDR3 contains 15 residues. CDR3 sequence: CASSFPGGAGYGYTF. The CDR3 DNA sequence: TGTGCCAGCAGCTTCCCAGGGGGGGCTGGCTATGGCTACACCTTC. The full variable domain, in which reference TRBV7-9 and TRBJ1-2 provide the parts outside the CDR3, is DTGVSQNPRHKITKRGQNVTFRCDPISEHNRLYWYRQTLGQGPEFLTYFQNEAQLEKSRLLSDRFSAERPKGSFSTLEIQRTEQGDSAMYLCASSFPGGAGYGYTFGSGTRLTVV.

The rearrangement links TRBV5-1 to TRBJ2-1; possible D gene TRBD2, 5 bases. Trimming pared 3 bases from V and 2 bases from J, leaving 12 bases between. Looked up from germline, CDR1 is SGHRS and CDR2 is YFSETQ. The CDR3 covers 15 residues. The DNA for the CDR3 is TGCGCCAGCAGCTGGAGGTTTGGCGCCTACAATGAGCAGTTCTTC. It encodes CASSWRFGAYNEQFF.

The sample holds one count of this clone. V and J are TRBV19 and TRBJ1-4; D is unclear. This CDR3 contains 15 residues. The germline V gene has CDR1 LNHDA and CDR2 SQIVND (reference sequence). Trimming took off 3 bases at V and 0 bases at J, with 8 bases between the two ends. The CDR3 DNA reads TGTGCCAGTAGTATCACCGGAACAACTAATGAAAAACTGTTTTTT. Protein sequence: CASSITGTTNEKLFF. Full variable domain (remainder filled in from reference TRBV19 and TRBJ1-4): DGGITQSPKYLFRKEGQNVTLSCEQNLNHDAMYWYRQDPGQGLRLIYYSQIVNDFQKGDIAEGYSVSREKKESFPLTVTSAQKNPTAFYLCASSITGTTNEKLFFGSGTQLSVL.

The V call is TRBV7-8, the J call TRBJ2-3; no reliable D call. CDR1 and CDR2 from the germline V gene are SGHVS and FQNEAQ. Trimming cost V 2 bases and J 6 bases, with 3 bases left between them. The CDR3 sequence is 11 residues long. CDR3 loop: CASSLLDTQYF. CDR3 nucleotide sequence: TGTGCCAGCAGCTTACTGGATACGCAGTATTTT.

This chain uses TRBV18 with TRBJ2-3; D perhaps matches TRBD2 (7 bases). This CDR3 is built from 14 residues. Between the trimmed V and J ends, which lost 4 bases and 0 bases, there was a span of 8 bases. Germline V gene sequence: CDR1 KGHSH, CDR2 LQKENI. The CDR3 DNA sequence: TGTGCCAGCTCACAGGGGGGGAGCACAGATACGCAGTATTTT. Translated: CASSQGGSTDTQYF.

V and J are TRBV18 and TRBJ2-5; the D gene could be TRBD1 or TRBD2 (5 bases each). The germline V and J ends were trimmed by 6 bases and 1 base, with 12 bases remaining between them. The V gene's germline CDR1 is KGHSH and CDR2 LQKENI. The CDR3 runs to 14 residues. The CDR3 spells CASSLTRGQETQYF. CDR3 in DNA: TGTGCCAGCTCCCTCACTAGGGGCCAAGAGACCCAGTACTTC.

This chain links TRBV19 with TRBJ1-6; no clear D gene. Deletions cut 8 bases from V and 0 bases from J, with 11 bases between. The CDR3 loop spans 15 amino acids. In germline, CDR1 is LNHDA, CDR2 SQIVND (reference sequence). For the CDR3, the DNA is TGTGCCAGTCGCCCGATAAGCTCCTATAATTCACCCCTCCACTTT. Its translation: CASRPISSYNSPLHF.

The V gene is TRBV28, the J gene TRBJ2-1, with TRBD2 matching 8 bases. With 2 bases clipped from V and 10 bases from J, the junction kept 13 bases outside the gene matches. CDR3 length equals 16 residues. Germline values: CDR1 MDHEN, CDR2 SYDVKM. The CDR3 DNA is TGTGCCAGCAGTTTAGTAGGTCGGGAGGGCCATAGGGAGCAGTTCTTC. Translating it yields CASSLVGREGHREQFF.

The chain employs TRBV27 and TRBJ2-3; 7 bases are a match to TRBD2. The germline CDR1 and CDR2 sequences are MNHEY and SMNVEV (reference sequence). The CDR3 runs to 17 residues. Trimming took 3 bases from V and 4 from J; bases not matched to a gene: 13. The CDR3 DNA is TGTGCCAGCAGTTTTATGTGGAAGGGAGGGCCGGCAGATACGCAGTATTTT. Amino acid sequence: CASSFMWKGGPADTQYF.

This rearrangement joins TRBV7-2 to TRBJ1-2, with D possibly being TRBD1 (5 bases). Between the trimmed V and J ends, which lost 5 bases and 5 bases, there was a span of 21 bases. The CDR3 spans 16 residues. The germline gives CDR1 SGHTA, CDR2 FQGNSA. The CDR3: CASSQAGPGTTYGYTF. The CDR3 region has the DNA TGTGCCAGCAGCCAAGCGGGACCCGGTACTACTTATGGCTACACCTTC.

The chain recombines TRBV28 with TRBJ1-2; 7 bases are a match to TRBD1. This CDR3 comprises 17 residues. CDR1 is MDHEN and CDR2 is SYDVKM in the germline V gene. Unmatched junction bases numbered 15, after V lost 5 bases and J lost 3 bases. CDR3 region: CASSPMDGQVTYYGYTF. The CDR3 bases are TGTGCCAGCAGTCCTATGGACGGACAGGTGACTTACTATGGCTACACCTTC.

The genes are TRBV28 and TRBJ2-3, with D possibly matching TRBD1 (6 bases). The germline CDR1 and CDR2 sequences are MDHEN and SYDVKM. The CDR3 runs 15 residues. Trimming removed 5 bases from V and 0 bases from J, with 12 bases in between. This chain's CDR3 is CASSLRGSSTDTQYF. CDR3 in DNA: TGTGCCAGCAGTCTTAGGGGGAGTAGCACAGATACGCAGTATTTT.

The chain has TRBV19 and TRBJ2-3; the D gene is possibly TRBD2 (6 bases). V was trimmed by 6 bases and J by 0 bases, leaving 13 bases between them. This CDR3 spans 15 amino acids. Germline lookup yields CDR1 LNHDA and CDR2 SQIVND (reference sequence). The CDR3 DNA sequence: TGTGCCAGTAGGCCCCTGGGGGGTAGCACAGATACGCAGTATTTT. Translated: CASRPLGGSTDTQYF.

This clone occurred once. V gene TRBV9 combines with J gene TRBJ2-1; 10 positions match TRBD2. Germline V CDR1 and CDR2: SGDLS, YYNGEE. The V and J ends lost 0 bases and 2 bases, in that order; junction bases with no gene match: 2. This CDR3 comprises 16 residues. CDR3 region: CASSVGSGGAYNEQFF. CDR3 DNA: TGTGCCAGCAGCGTAGGCAGCGGGGGGGCCTACAATGAGCAGTTCTTC.

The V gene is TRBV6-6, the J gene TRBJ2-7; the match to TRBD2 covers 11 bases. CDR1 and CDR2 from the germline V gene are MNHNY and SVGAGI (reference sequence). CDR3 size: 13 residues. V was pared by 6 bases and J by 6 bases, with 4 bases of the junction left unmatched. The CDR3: CASRASGGPEQYF. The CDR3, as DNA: TGTGCCAGCAGAGCTAGCGGGGGGCCCGAGCAGTACTTC.

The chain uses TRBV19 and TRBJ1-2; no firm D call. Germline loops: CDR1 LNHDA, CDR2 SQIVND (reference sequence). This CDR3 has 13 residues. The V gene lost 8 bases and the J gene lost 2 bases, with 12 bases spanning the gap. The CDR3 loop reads CASEPGLNYGYTF. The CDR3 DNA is TGTGCCAGTGAACCCGGACTAAACTATGGCTACACCTTC.

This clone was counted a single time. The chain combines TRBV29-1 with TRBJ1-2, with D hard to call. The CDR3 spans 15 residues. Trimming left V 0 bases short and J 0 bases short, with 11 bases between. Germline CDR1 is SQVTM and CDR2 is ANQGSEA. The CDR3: CSVEEQNRANYGYTF. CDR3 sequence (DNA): TGCAGCGTTGAAGAACAGAACCGAGCTAACTATGGCTACACCTTC.

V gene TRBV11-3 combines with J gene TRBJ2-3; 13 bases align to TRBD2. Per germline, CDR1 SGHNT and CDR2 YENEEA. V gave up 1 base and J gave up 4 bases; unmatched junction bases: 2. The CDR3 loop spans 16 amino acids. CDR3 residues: CASSLGLAGGSDTQYF. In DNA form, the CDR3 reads TGTGCCAGCAGCTTAGGACTAGCGGGGGGATCAGATACGCAGTATTTT.

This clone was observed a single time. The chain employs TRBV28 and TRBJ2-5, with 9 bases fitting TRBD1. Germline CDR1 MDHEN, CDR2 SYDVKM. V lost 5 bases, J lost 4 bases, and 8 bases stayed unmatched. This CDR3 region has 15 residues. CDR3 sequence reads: CASSRPTGGIETQYF. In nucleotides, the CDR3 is TGTGCCAGCAGTCGACCTACAGGGGGCATAGAGACCCAGTACTTC. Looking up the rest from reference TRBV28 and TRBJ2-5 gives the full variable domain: DVKVTQSSRYLVKRTGEKVFLECVQDMDHENMFWYRQDPGLGLRLIYFSYDVKMKEKGDIPEGYSVSREKKERFSLILESASTNQTSMYLCASSRPTGGIETQYFGPGTRLLVL.

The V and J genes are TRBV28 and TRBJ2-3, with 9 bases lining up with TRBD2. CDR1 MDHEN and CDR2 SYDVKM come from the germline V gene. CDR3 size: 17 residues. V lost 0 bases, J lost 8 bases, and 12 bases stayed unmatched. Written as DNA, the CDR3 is TGTGCCAGCAGTTTATGGCAGGCTAGCGGGGCGCCGGGTACGCAGTATTTT. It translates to CASSLWQASGAPGTQYF.

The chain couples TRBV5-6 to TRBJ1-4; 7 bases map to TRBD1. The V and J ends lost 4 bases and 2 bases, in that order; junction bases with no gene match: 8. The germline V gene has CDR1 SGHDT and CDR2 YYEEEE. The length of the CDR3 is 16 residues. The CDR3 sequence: CASSRQGSQTNEKLFF. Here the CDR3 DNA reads TGTGCCAGCAGCCGACAGGGCTCCCAGACTAATGAAAAACTGTTTTTT. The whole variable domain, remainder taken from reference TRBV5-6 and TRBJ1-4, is DAGVTQSPTHLIKTRGQQVTLRCSPKSGHDTVSWYQQALGQGPQFIFQYYEEEERQRGNFPDRFSGHQFPNYSSELNVNALLLGDSALYLCASSRQGSQTNEKLFFGSGTQLSVL.

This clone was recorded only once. As DNA, the CDR3 is TGCGCCAGCAGCCCTACAGGGTCTGATGGCTACACCTTC. As protein: CASSPTGSDGYTF. The chain uses TRBV5-1 and TRBJ1-2; TRBD1 might be the D (6 bases). The CDR3 length is 13 residues. Per germline, CDR1 SGHRS and CDR2 YFSETQ. Trimming removed 4 bases from V and 6 bases from J, with 13 bases in between.

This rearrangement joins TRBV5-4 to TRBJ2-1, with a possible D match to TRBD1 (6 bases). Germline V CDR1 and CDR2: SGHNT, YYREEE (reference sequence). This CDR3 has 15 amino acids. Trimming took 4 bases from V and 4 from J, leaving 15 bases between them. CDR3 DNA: TGTGCCAGCAGCCGGGACACACGAAGTTACAATGAGCAGTTCTTC. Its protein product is CASSRDTRSYNEQFF.

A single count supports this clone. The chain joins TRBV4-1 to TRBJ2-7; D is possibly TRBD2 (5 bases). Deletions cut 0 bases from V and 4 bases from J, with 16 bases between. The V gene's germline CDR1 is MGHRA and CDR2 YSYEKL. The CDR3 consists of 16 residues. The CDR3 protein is CASSQDSTTRIYEQYF. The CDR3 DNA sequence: TGCGCCAGCAGCCAAGATTCGACTACAAGAATTTACGAGCAGTACTTC.

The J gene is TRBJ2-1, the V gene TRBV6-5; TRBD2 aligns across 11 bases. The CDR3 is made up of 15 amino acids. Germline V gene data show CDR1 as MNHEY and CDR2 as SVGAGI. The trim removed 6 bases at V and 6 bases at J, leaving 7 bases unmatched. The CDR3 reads CASRQLAGVFNEQFF. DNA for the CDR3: TGTGCCAGCAGGCAACTAGCGGGGGTGTTCAATGAGCAGTTCTTC.

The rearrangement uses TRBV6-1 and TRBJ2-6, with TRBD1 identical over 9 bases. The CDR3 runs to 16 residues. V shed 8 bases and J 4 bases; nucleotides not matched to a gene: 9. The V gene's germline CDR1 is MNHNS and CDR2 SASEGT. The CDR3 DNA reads TGTGCCAGCCGTGGGACAGGGAAGTCCGGGGCCAACGTCCTGACTTTC. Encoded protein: CASRGTGKSGANVLTF.

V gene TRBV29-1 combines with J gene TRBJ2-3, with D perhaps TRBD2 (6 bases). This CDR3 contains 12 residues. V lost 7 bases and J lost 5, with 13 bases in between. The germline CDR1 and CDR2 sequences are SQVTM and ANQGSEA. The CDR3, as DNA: TGCAGCGACACGGGAGACGTAGATACGCAGTATTTT. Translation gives CSDTGDVDTQYF.

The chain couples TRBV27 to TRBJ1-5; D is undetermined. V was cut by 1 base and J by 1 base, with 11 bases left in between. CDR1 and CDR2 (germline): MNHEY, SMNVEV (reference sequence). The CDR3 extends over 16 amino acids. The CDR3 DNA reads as TGTGCCAGCAGTTTATTAGGCCCTCTCAGCAATCAGCCCCAGCATTTT. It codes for CASSLLGPLSNQPQHF.

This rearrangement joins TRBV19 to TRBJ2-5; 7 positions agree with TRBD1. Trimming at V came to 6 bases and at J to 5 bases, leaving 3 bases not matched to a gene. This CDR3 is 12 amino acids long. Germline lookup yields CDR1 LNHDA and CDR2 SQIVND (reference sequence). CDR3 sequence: CASSPGQETQYF. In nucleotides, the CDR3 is TGTGCCAGTAGCCCGGGACAGGAGACCCAGTACTTC.

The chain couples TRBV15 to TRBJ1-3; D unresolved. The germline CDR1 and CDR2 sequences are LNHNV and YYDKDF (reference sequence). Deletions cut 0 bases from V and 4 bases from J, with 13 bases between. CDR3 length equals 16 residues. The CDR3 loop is CATSRDWQDGGNTIYF. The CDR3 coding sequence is TGTGCCACCAGCAGAGATTGGCAGGATGGAGGAAACACCATATATTTT. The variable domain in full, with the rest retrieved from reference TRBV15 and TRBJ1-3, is DAMVIQNPRYQVTQFGKPVTLSCSQTLNHNVMYWYQQKSSQAPKLLFHYYDKDFNNEADTPDNFQSRRPNTSFCFLDIRSPGLGDTAMYLCATSRDWQDGGNTIYFGEGSWLTVV.

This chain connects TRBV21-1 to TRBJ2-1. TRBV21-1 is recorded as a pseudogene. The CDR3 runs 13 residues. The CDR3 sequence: CAMPHAWINEQFF. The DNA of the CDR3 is TGTGCCATGCCACACGCATGGATCAATGAGCAGTTCTTC.

CDR3 amino acids: CATKGQSNQPQHF. CDR3 DNA sequence: TGTGCCACCAAGGGACAGAGCAATCAGCCCCAGCATTTT. V and J are TRBV2 and TRBJ1-5, with TRBD1 matching 7 bases. This CDR3 contains 13 residues. Germline lookup yields CDR1 SNHLY and CDR2 FYNNEI. V lost 10 bases and J lost 1; bases outside the gene matches: 4.